This entry describes one T cell receptor (beta chain). This sample stems from a study of blood T cell repertoires in COVID-19. Authors' analysis steps: Estimated nucleated cell counts came from reference gene primer amplification. The assay was immunoSEQ multiplex PCR, and TCRdb's table has in-frame clones only and misses some. The DNA was the basis for D and trimming; V, J and clone size are from that table. The sample consists of roughly 73,000 clones, roughly 89% of them appearing once. This clonotype was sampled from a man at least 80 years old with acute or convalescent COVID-19. The sequenced material came from peripheral blood.

The CDR3: CASSLGPSGSYEQYF. As DNA, the CDR3 is TGTGCCAGCAGCTTAGGACCCAGCGGGAGTTACGAGCAGTACTTC. The chain is built from TRBV7-2 and TRBJ2-7, with 8 bases that match TRBD2. This CDR3 has 15 amino acids. CDR1 is SGHTA and CDR2 is FQGNSA in the germline V gene. Unmatched junction bases numbered 6, after V lost 1 base and J lost 4 bases. Full variable domain (remainder filled in from reference TRBV7-2 and TRBJ2-7): GAGVSQSPSNKVTEKGKDVELRCDPISGHTALYWYRQSLGQGLEFLIYFQGNSAPDKSGLPSDRFSAERTGGSVSTLTIQRTQQEDSAVYLCASSLGPSGSYEQYFGPGTRLTVT.